This TCR beta chain was retrieved from a study of Ad26.COV2.S vaccination and SARS-CoV-2 variants. Across the whole study: Enrollment placed the donor in the COV1001 Ad26.COV2.S trial arm.

Germline V CDR1 and CDR2: MNHNY, SVGAGI (reference sequence). This CDR3 is built from 14 residues. Losses at the gene ends were 5 bases for V and 7 bases for J; bases not matched to a gene: 3. Comment on this clone: Its antigen is as yet unknown.

As for treatment: roughly 19 received Ad26.COV2.S at low or high dose, single or two shots; about five received placebo; per-sample allocation not given. Collection of samples fell on day 63 after the first vaccine or placebo injection. Vaccination used an Ad26 vector expressing Wuhan-strain SARS-CoV-2 spike. The assay was immunoSEQ multiplex PCR, and TCRdb's table has in-frame clones only and misses some. The table includes approximately 410,000 clones, over 80% detected once. Study-wide results and caveats: Substantial breadth in spike-specific CD8+ and CD4+ T cell responses was reportedly seen after vaccination.

This chain uses TRBV6-6 with TRBJ1-6, with TRBD1 matching over 9 bases. The source is a person between 18 and 65 years old who received the Ad26.COV2.S COVID-19 vaccine or a placebo. The material sequenced was peripheral blood, taken in a trial of Ad26.COV2.S vaccine versus placebo. The CDR3 region is CASSKDRGNSPLHF. In nucleotides, the CDR3 is TGTGCCAGCAGTAAGGACAGGGGAAATTCACCCCTCCACTTT.